The source of this TCR beta chain is a study of T cells in Graves' hyperthyroidism and ophthalmopathy. This clonotype appeared many times. Its antigen is unknown. Diagnoses were made from clinical symptoms, serum measures (thyroxine and TRAb), thyroid ultrasound and orbital computed tomography. PBMCs stemmed from under 11 ml fresh peripheral blood. General study findings and limits: The majority of expanded thyroid clonotypes above 0.001 also appeared in blood.

Germline V gives CDR1 SNHLY, CDR2 FYNNEI. V gave up 6 bases and J gave up 6 bases; unmatched junction bases: 10. This CDR3 is 15 amino acids long. TCR beta CDR3 sequences were amplified from RNA transcripts. A set of HTBI primers served as the primers for a first-round RT-PCR of the TCR CDR3. TCRdb ran MiXCR on the multiplex PCR reads and lists one entry per CDR3 protein. This sample has around 300,000 distinct CDR3 sequences, with approximately 13% found just once. The rearrangement uses TRBV2 and TRBJ2-2; 7 positions agree with TRBD1. Sequences were obtained from blood. This receptor was obtained from a woman aged 40 to 50 with Graves' ophthalmopathy. The CDR3: CASSLRATGAGELFF. The DNA of the CDR3 is TGTGCCAGCAGCCTTAGGGCCACAGGGGCCGGGGAGCTGTTTTTT.